These T cell receptor beta chains were read from a single sample in a study of regulatory dendritic cells for organ transplantation. Data came from immunoSEQ multiplex PCR; TCRdb stores just in-frame clones and leaves some out. Of 25,000 to 30,000 clones detected, under 90% appear once; the ten largest clones hold approximately 0.4%. Sample: naive CD8+ T cells from blood. The receptors derive from a human donor in good health. CDR3s include the opening cysteine and the closing phenylalanine or tryptophan. A D gene is named only where the DNA matches it firmly. Size tells how often a clone was seen (once, few, many) or the class of an expanded clone, and some rows leave it out.

V gene	J gene	clone size	D gene	CDR3 DNA	CDR3 protein
TRBV5-1	TRBJ2-7	-	TRBD2	TGCGCCAGCAGCTTGGGAGCGGGGGCCTACGAGCAGTACTTC	CASSLGAGAYEQYF
TRBV5-8	TRBJ1-2	-	-	TGTGCCAGCAGCTTGGGGACGGGGAGCTATGGCTACACCTTC	CASSLGTGSYGYTF
TRBV7-2	TRBJ2-3	once	TRBD2	TGTGCCAGCAGCTCCCGGACTAGCGGGGGCCCAGATACGCAGTATTTT	CASSSRTSGGPDTQYF
TRBV5-6	TRBJ2-1	-	-	TGTGCCAGCAGCGCCTCTCGGGATGAGCAGTTCTTC	CASSASRDEQFF
TRBV6-5	TRBJ2-5	-	TRBD1	TGTGCCAGCAGAATCCGGGACAGGGGGCAGGAGACCCAGTACTTC	CASRIRDRGQETQYF
TRBV5-6	TRBJ1-1	-	-	TGTGCCAGCAGCTTGGTGGGGGGACCCCCTGACGCTGAAGCTTTCTTT	CASSLVGGPPDAEAFF
TRBV5-6	TRBJ2-7	-	-	TGTGCCAGCAGCTTGGAAGGGGTCCACGAGCAGTACTTC	CASSLEGVHEQYF
TRBV2	TRBJ1-1	-	-	TGTGCCAGCTGCAGGGTGGTGAACACTGAAGCTTTCTTT	CASCRVVNTEAFF
TRBV4-1	TRBJ1-6	-	TRBD1	TGCGCCAGCAGCCGGAAGGACAGGGATGGTTCACCCCTCCACTTT	CASSRKDRDGSPLHF
TRBV7-8	TRBJ2-7	-	TRBD1	TGTGCCAGCAGCGCAGGGACAGCGAGCTCCTACGAGCAGTACTTC	CASSAGTASSYEQYF
TRBV4-1	TRBJ2-7	-	TRBD2	TGCGCCAGCAGCCCTGGGACTAGCGGATCGTACGAGCAGTACTTC	CASSPGTSGSYEQYF
TRBV5-6	TRBJ2-7	-	-	TGTGCCAGCAGCTTTTACAGGGACCACGAGCAGTACTTC	CASSFYRDHEQYF
TRBV15	TRBJ2-2	-	TRBD1	TGTGCCACCAGCAGAGACAGGACAGGGCGCACCGGGGAGCTGTTTTTT	CATSRDRTGRTGELFF
TRBV2	TRBJ1-3	-	TRBD1	TGTGCCAGCAATTGGGACAGGGACCGATATGGAAACACCATATATTTT	CASNWDRDRYGNTIYF
TRBV6-6	TRBJ1-5	few	-	TGTGCCAGCAGCACTACAGGGCTTAATCAGCCCCAGCATTTT	CASSTTGLNQPQHF
TRBV10-3	TRBJ2-5	-	TRBD2	TGTGCCATCAGTCGGACTAGCGGGGGGGCAGAGACCCAGTACTTC	CAISRTSGGAETQYF
TRBV19	TRBJ2-1	-	-	TGTGCCAGTAGTATTGGGGGCCCCTACAATGAGCAGTTCTTC	CASSIGGPYNEQFF
TRBV9	TRBJ1-5	-	TRBD1	TGTGCCAGCAGCAGAGAGGGACAGGGAGTCAATCAGCCCCAGCATTTT	CASSREGQGVNQPQHF
TRBV2	TRBJ1-1	-	-	TGTGCCAGCCGGGCAGGGCCCCCCGACACTGAAGCTTTCTTT	CASRAGPPDTEAFF
TRBV7-6	TRBJ2-5	-	-	TGTGCCAGCAGCTTATTTTGGGCCCCCCCACAAGAGACCCAGTACTTC	CASSLFWAPPQETQYF
TRBV7-9	TRBJ1-1	-	TRBD1	TGTGCCAGCAACTCCCAGGACAGGGGGTTTGAAGCTTTCTTT	CASNSQDRGFEAFF
TRBV18	TRBJ1-4	-	TRBD1	TGTGCCAGCTCTCCGGGGACAGCTAATGAAAAACTGTTTTTT	CASSPGTANEKLFF
TRBV7-2	TRBJ1-5	-	-	TGTGCCAGCAGCTTAGCGCTACGTAATCAGCCCCAGCATTTT	CASSLALRNQPQHF
TRBV27	TRBJ1-5	-	-	TGTGCCAGCAGTTTAGGGCTCTATAGCAATCAGCCCCAGCATTTT	CASSLGLYSNQPQHF
TRBV9	TRBJ2-1	-	TRBD2	TGTGCCAGCAGCGTAGCTAGCCTAGCGGGGGGGAATGAGCAGTTCTTC	CASSVASLAGGNEQFF
TRBV28	TRBJ1-2	-	TRBD1	TGTGCCAGTACCCGCCGGGACAGGGGGCGTAGTGGCTACACCTTC	CASTRRDRGRSGYTF
TRBV27	TRBJ2-7	-	-	TGTGCCAGCAGTTCCCCCCGGAGGGAAGTCTACGAGCAGTACTTC	CASSSPRREVYEQYF
TRBV7-2	TRBJ2-7	-	-	TGTGCCAGCAGCTTAGGGCAGAAACCTCCATCATACGAGCAGTACTTC	CASSLGQKPPSYEQYF
TRBV11-3	TRBJ1-5	-	-	TGTGCCAGCCAACCGGGGGGTTATCAGCCCCAGCATTTT	CASQPGGYQPQHF
TRBV6-5	TRBJ2-7	-	TRBD1	TGTGCCAGCAGTGCCCAAGACAGGGCCTACGAGCAGTACTTC	CASSAQDRAYEQYF
TRBV5-1	TRBJ1-1	-	-	TGCGCCAGCAGCTTGGGAGGAAACACTGAAGCTTTCTTT	CASSLGGNTEAFF
TRBV29-1	TRBJ2-1	-	TRBD2	TGCAGCGTTGAACGGGGGACAAGCGGGGGTTACAATGAGCAGTTCTTC	CSVERGTSGGYNEQFF
TRBV4-1	TRBJ1-1	-	-	TGCGCCAGCAGCCAGGCCCAGGGCAACCTGAACACTGAAGCTTTCTTT	CASSQAQGNLNTEAFF
TRBV4-2	TRBJ2-7	-	-	TGTGCCAGCAGCCAAGTTCAGGGCTACAGCTTCCGCGAACGCTACGAGCAGTACTTC	CASSQVQGYSFRERYEQYF
TRBV5-1	TRBJ2-6	-	-	TGCGCCAGCAGCTTGGAAGGTGGAGCGAGCTCTGGGGCCAACGTCCTGACTTTC	CASSLEGGASSGANVLTF
TRBV2	TRBJ2-7	-	TRBD1	TGTGCCAGCAGTGAACCGGGACAGGGGTCCCCGAGCTCCTACGAGCAGTACTTC	CASSEPGQGSPSSYEQYF
TRBV27	TRBJ2-7	-	TRBD2	TGTGCCAGCAGTTTATTTGCGGGGGTCGTATACGAGCAGTACTTC	CASSLFAGVVYEQYF
TRBV4-1	TRBJ2-7	-	TRBD2	TGCGCCAGCAGCCAAGATGCGGCTAGCGGGGTTTACGAGCAGTACTTC	CASSQDAASGVYEQYF
TRBV6-5	TRBJ2-7	-	-	TGTGCCAGCAGTCTAGGACATTCAGGCGAGCAGTACTTC	CASSLGHSGEQYF
TRBV27	TRBJ2-7	-	TRBD1	TGTGCCAGCAACCCACCGGGACAGGGCAACGAGCAGTACTTC	CASNPPGQGNEQYF
TRBV5-4	TRBJ1-4	few	TRBD1	TGTGCCAGCAGCGACAGGGACGGCGCTAATGAAAAACTGTTTTTT	CASSDRDGANEKLFF
TRBV6-6	TRBJ2-1	-	-	TGTGCCTCCGGGACATTCTACAATGAGCAGTTCTTC	CASGTFYNEQFF
TRBV7-9	TRBJ1-4	few	TRBD1	TGTGCCAGCAGAGAGGGGGCCCCTAATGAAAAACTGTTTTTT	CASREGAPNEKLFF
TRBV9	TRBJ2-2	-	TRBD2	TGTGCCAGCAGCGTACCTAGCGGGAGCTACTACACCGGGGAGCTGTTTTTT	CASSVPSGSYYTGELFF
TRBV19	TRBJ2-2	-	TRBD2	TGTGCCAGTAGTATTCCGGTTAGCGGGATAAACACCGGGGAGCTGTTTTTT	CASSIPVSGINTGELFF
TRBV2	TRBJ2-7	-	TRBD2	TGTGCCAGCAGTGAATGGCTAGCGGGGGACCCCGTCCGTTACGAGCAGTACTTC	CASSEWLAGDPVRYEQYF
TRBV7-2	TRBJ1-2	-	TRBD1	TGTGCCAGCAGCTCAGGGGGCCTTAGGGACACCTTC	CASSSGGLRDTF
TRBV9	TRBJ2-3	-	-	TGTGCCAGCAGCCCGGCCGGGGAGCGGGCTAGCACAGATACGCAGTATTTT	CASSPAGERASTDTQYF
TRBV7-9	TRBJ2-1	once	TRBD1	TGTGCCAGCAGCTACGGGACAGGGGGCCCTGAGCAGTTCTTC	CASSYGTGGPEQFF
TRBV5-6	TRBJ1-2	-	TRBD1	TGTGCCAGCAGCTTTTCCCGGACAGGCGACTATGGCTACACCTTC	CASSFSRTGDYGYTF
TRBV7-7	TRBJ2-3	-	-	TGTGCCAGCAGCACCGAGCCTAGCACAGATACGCAGTATTTT	CASSTEPSTDTQYF
TRBV11-2	TRBJ2-7	-	TRBD1	TGTGCCAGCAGTGCCGGGACAGGTCTCTACGAGCAGTACTTC	CASSAGTGLYEQYF
TRBV7-9	TRBJ2-2	-	-	TGTGCCAGCAGCTTAGCTCCCGGGAACACCGGGGAGCTGTTTTTT	CASSLAPGNTGELFF